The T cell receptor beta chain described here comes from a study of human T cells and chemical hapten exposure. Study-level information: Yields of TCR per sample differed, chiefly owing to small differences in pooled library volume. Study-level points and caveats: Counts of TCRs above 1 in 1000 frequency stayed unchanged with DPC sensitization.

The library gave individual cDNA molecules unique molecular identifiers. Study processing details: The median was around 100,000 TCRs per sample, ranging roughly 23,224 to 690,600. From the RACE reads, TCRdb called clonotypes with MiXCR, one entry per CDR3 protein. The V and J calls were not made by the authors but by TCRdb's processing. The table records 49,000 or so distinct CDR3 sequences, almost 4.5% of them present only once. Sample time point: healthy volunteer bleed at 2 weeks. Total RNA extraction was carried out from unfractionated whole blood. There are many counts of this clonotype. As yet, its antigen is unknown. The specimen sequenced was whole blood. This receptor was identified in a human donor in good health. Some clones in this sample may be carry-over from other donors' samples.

DNA of the CDR3: TGCGCCAGCACCCCCTCCCGATTTGAGTATGGCTACACCTTC. It translates to CASTPSRFEYGYTF. V and J are TRBV4-1 and TRBJ1-2; D ambiguous. Germline values: CDR1 MGHRA, CDR2 YSYEKL. The CDR3 has 14 residues. Trimming pared 7 bases from V and 5 bases from J, leaving 17 bases between.